A selection of T cell receptor beta chains follows, all from one sample in a study of blood T cell repertoires in COVID-19. Libraries were prepared by immunoSEQ multiplex PCR; TCRdb keeps only in-frame clonotypes and omits some of them. This table has about 220,000 clones, approximately 81% appearing once. Sequencing was done on a sample of peripheral blood. The receptors here all came from a man aged 30-40 years with active or convalescent COVID-19. CDR3s include the opening cysteine and the closing phenylalanine or tryptophan. The order of the fields is V gene, J gene, D gene, CDR3 protein, CDR3 DNA. D genes are given only for firm matches.

V gene: TRBV7-2; J gene: TRBJ1-6; D gene: NA; CDR3 protein: CASSEEHRTNSPLHF; CDR3 DNA: TGTGCCAGCAGCGAGGAGCACAGGACTAATTCACCCCTCCACTTT
V gene: TRBV7-9; J gene: TRBJ1-1; D gene: TRBD1; CDR3 protein: CASSTQGGGTEAFF; CDR3 DNA: TGTGCCAGCAGCACACAGGGGGGAGGCACTGAAGCTTTCTTT
V gene: TRBV6-1; J gene: TRBJ1-4; D gene: NA; CDR3 protein: CASSEALRREKLFF; CDR3 DNA: TGTGCCAGCAGTGAAGCGCTTCGGAGGGAAAAACTGTTTTTT
V gene: TRBV7-5; J gene: TRBJ2-7; D gene: NA; CDR3 protein: CARSLDGTTWF; CDR3 DNA: TGTGCCAGAAGCTTGGATGGGACTACATGGTTC
V gene: TRBV7-6; J gene: TRBJ2-7; D gene: TRBD1; CDR3 protein: CASSDRDSAYEQYF; CDR3 DNA: TGTGCCAGCAGCGACCGGGACAGCGCCTACGAGCAGTACTTC
V gene: TRBV19; J gene: TRBJ2-2; D gene: NA; CDR3 protein: CASSMFGNTGELFF; CDR3 DNA: TGTGCCAGTAGTATGTTCGGGAACACCGGGGAGCTGTTTTTT
V gene: TRBV27; J gene: TRBJ1-5; D gene: TRBD1; CDR3 protein: CASSRGTAKYSNQPQHF; CDR3 DNA: TGTGCCAGCAGTCGCGGGACAGCTAAATATAGCAATCAGCCCCAGCATTTT
V gene: TRBV28; J gene: TRBJ1-4; D gene: NA; CDR3 protein: CASSLRGTANEKLFF; CDR3 DNA: TGTGCCAGCAGTTTACGGGGGACGGCTAATGAAAAACTGTTTTTT
V gene: TRBV18; J gene: TRBJ1-6; D gene: NA; CDR3 protein: CASSPLALGGQYNSPLHF; CDR3 DNA: TGTGCCAGCTCACCGCTCGCACTCGGAGGACAGTATAATTCACCCCTCCACTTT
V gene: TRBV6-4; J gene: TRBJ2-3; D gene: TRBD2; CDR3 protein: CASRPGTSGKQYF; CDR3 DNA: TGTGCCAGCAGGCCCGGGACTAGCGGGAAGCAGTATTTT
V gene: TRBV18; J gene: TRBJ2-1; D gene: TRBD2; CDR3 protein: CASSPLPGLSYNEQFF; CDR3 DNA: TGTGCCAGCTCACCCCTCCCGGGACTATCCTACAATGAGCAGTTCTTC
V gene: TRBV28; J gene: TRBJ1-5; D gene: NA; CDR3 protein: CASTNQRAGINQPQHF; CDR3 DNA: TGTGCCAGCACAAACCAACGGGCAGGGATAAACCAGCCCCAGCATTTT
V gene: TRBV6-2/TRBV6-3; J gene: TRBJ2-3; D gene: TRBD2; CDR3 protein: CASSYFPTTSGGTDTQYF; CDR3 DNA: TGTGCCAGCAGTTACTTTCCTACGACTAGCGGGGGCACAGATACGCAGTATTTT